The 15 T cell receptor beta chains below come from one sample, sequenced in a study of breast tumors, draining lymph nodes, adjacent tissues. Via MiXCR, TCRdb re-called the multiplex PCR reads, giving one row per CDR3 protein. The table has about 47,000 distinct CDR3 sequences, roughly 24% seen once; the top ten hold 8%. Input material: breast tumor tissue. The source is a female donor with breast cancer. Some clones in this sample may be carry-over from other donors' samples.

This clonotype has a count of ten or more. This chain links TRBV11-3 with TRBJ2-1; D is unresolved. The CDR3 runs 12 residues. V lost 1 base and J lost 7, with 5 bases in between. Germline CDR1 reads SGHNT; CDR2 reads YENEEA. The CDR3 DNA is TGTGCCAGCAGCTTAGCCCCAAATGAGCAGTTCTTC. It codes for CASSLAPNEQFF.

This clonotype was seen at least ten times. This sequence joins TRBV6-5 and TRBJ2-5, with D perhaps matching TRBD2 (7 bases). Deletions cut 5 bases from V and 4 bases from J, with 14 bases between. CDR1 and CDR2 (germline): MNHEY, SVGAGI. This CDR3 is built from 14 residues. DNA of the CDR3: TGTGCCAGCAGTCCCCGGGGGGCAGGAGAGACCCAGTACTTC. Its protein is CASSPRGAGETQYF.

The chain employs TRBV7-9 and TRBJ2-7, with TRBD2 as a possible D gene (5 bases). Trimming pared 5 bases from V and 1 base from J, leaving 9 bases between. The CDR3 extends over 13 amino acids. Germline V lookup: CDR1 SEHNR, CDR2 FQNEAQ (reference sequence). The chain's CDR3 is CASSTGLSYEQYF. The CDR3 nucleotides are TGTGCCAGCAGCACCGGACTTTCCTACGAGCAGTACTTC.

This clonotype was recorded at least ten times. The V gene is TRBV19, the J gene TRBJ1-3, with TRBD1 matching 7 bases. With V trimmed by 4 bases and J by 2 bases, 2 bases remained unmatched. The CDR3 extends over 14 amino acids. Germline V gene sequence: CDR1 LNHDA, CDR2 SQIVND (reference sequence). The CDR3: CASSTTGTGNTIYF. CDR3 coding DNA: TGTGCCAGTAGTACGACAGGGACTGGAAACACCATATATTTT.

At least ten counts were recorded for this clonotype. The chain links TRBV6-6 to TRBJ2-5, with 10 bases matching TRBD2. V lost 2 bases, J lost 2 bases, and 8 bases stayed unmatched. From germline, CDR1 is MNHNY and CDR2 SVGAGI (reference sequence). This CDR3 spans 17 amino acids. The CDR3 region is CASSYEWRAGGQETQYF. In nucleotides, the CDR3 is TGTGCCAGCAGTTACGAGTGGCGAGCGGGGGGGCAAGAGACCCAGTACTTC.

The J gene is TRBJ2-1, the V gene TRBV2; TRBD2 aligns across 11 bases. J was trimmed by 9 bases and V by 2 bases; bases with no gene match: 6. The CDR3 sequence is 15 residues long. Germline V gives CDR1 SNHLY, CDR2 FYNNEI. The CDR3 is CASSEIASGRSEQFF. The CDR3 DNA reads TGTGCCAGCAGTGAAATCGCTAGCGGGAGGAGTGAGCAGTTCTTC.

This clonotype appeared a few times. This rearrangement joins TRBV6-1 to TRBJ2-3; D possibly uses TRBD1 or TRBD2 (6 bases each). This CDR3 contains 15 residues. Germline V CDR1 and CDR2: MNHNS, SASEGT. V lost 6 bases, J lost 0 bases, and 13 bases lay in between. This CDR3 is CASSLGGFSTDTQYF. For the CDR3, the DNA is TGTGCCAGCAGCTTGGGGGGCTTCAGCACAGATACGCAGTATTTT.

This clonotype was seen a few times. The chain joins TRBV28 to TRBJ1-5, with TRBD1 matching over 9 bases. The CDR3 covers 15 residues. Germline CDR1 and CDR2: MDHEN and SYDVKM. Trimming at V came to 6 bases and at J to 1 base, leaving 4 bases not matched to a gene. CDR3: CASRYRGLSNQPQHF. The DNA for the CDR3 is TGTGCCAGCAGATACAGGGGGCTGAGCAATCAGCCCCAGCATTTT.

On this clonotype: This may stem from a read error, because a much larger clone lies one nucleotide away. The CDR3 nucleotides are TGTGCCAGCAGCCGAGATAGACAGCAGTACTTC. Translating gives CASSRDRQQYF. This chain links TRBV3-1 with TRBJ2-7; D remains unclear. This CDR3 has 11 residues. Between the trimmed V and J ends, which lost 4 bases and 8 bases, there was a span of 9 bases. CDR1 and CDR2 (germline): LGHDT, YNNKEL (reference sequence).

With regard to this clonotype: A read error is likely, as this CDR3 ends without the conserved phenylalanine or tryptophan. The V and J genes are TRBV2 and TRBJ1-1, with D hard to call. V lost 0 bases and J lost 5, with 10 bases in between. CDR1 and CDR2 from the germline V gene are SNHLY and FYNNEI. There are 14 residues in the CDR3. The CDR3 bases are TGTGCCAGCAGTGAAGCCCCCTCATTGACTGAAGCTTTCCTT. Protein sequence: CASSEAPSLTEAFL.

In its sample, this clonotype was seen many times. J is TRBJ2-1 and V is TRBV9; D is undetermined. The V end lost 0 bases, the J end lost 5 bases, and 6 bases lay between the germline ends. CDR1 is SGDLS and CDR2 is YYNGEE in the germline V gene. This CDR3 is built from 13 residues. CDR3 loop: CASSVEGNNEQFF. The CDR3 bases are TGTGCCAGCAGCGTAGAAGGAAACAATGAGCAGTTCTTC.

The table lists this clonotype with many counts. This chain uses TRBV27 with TRBJ1-6; possible D gene TRBD1, 6 bases. Germline lookup yields CDR1 MNHEY and CDR2 SMNVEV (reference sequence). The CDR3 extends over 15 amino acids. Trimming shortened V by 5 bases and J by 10 bases, and 18 bases separated the two germline ends. The CDR3 bases are TGTGCCAGCAGTCCCCGGGACATCGGGATCTCACCCCTCCACTTT. It encodes CASSPRDIGISPLHF.

This clonotype has just one count. Given a much more abundant clone one base away, this may be a read error. CDR3 residues: CASSLAGVGEKLVF. CDR3 DNA sequence: TGTGCCAGCAGCTTGGCTGGAGTTGGAGAAAAACTGGTTTTT. V gene TRBV5-6 combines with J gene TRBJ1-4; no reliable D call. CDR1 and CDR2 from the germline V gene are SGHDT and YYEEEE. The CDR3 consists of 14 residues.

By sample share, this clonotype is medium-sized. This chain connects TRBV6-4 to TRBJ2-1; D gene uncertain. CDR1 and CDR2 (germline): MRHNA, SNTAGT. The CDR3 is made up of 15 amino acids. Between the trimmed V and J ends, which lost 2 bases and 0 bases, there was a span of 8 bases. The CDR3 is CASSDGESSYNEQFF. The CDR3 DNA is TGTGCCAGCAGTGACGGCGAGAGCTCCTACAATGAGCAGTTCTTC.

This clonotype is medium-sized in the sample. This chain links TRBV2 with TRBJ1-5; no definite D call. The CDR3 has 12 residues. CDR1 SNHLY and CDR2 FYNNEI come from the germline V gene. Trimming shortened V by 4 bases and J by 5 bases, and 6 bases separated the two germline ends. For the CDR3, the DNA is TGTGCCAGCAGTGCAGGTTATCAGCCCCAGCATTTT. Its protein is CASSAGYQPQHF.